This T cell receptor beta chain comes out of a study of tumor and adjacent non-tumor tissue in lung cancer. Study background: There were 11 to 13 adenocarcinoma, 2 squamous cell carcinoma and 1 small cell lung cancer cases. Stage I to III disease affected approximately 11 men and roughly 5 women aged about 31 to 80.

No cell sorting was done before RNA was extracted from the tissue. Regarding the study as a whole: TCR diversity was significantly greater in tumor than normal lung tissue. Shorter survival was associated with higher TCR diversity in tumors.

TCRbeta libraries were built with three rounds of nested PCR, modified from ARM-PCR. A single record per CDR3 protein comes from TCRdb applying MiXCR to the multiplex PCR reads. The sample includes 220,000 or so distinct CDR3 sequences, about two thirds of them seen just once. Note on this clonotype: Its matching antigen is unknown.

The germline V gene has CDR1 MNHNS and CDR2 SASEGT. This CDR3 contains 13 residues. The germline V and J ends were trimmed by 6 bases and 3 bases, with 11 bases remaining between them. The receptor comes from a man between 60 and 75 years old with non-small cell lung cancer. J is TRBJ1-2 and V is TRBV6-1; D not resolved. Sequencing used lung tumor tissue. The CDR3, as DNA: TGTGCCAGCAGCGTTACAGTGGACTATGGCTACACCTTC. Amino acids: CASSVTVDYGYTF.